This entry describes one T cell receptor beta chain. This CDR3 has 14 amino acids. V shed 4 bases and J 5 bases; nucleotides not matched to a gene: 6. The germline V gene has CDR1 LGHNA and CDR2 YNFKEQ. This record belongs to a study of blood T cell repertoires in COVID-19. This table comes from immunoSEQ multiplex PCR, and its TCRdb copy is limited to in-frame clones, with some not included. The table has roughly 71,000 clones, roughly 88% seen once. This sequence was found in a man in his forties or fifties with acute or convalescent COVID-19. Sequenced sample: peripheral blood. The V call is TRBV4-2, the J call TRBJ1-1; 8 bases align to TRBD1. CDR3 residues: CASSRDTGGTEAFF. DNA of the CDR3: TGTGCCAGCAGCCGAGACACAGGGGGTACTGAAGCTTTCTTT.